Following are 31 T cell receptor beta chains from one sample sequenced in a study of response to subunit inactivated influenza vaccine. MiXCR, run by TCRdb on the RT-PCR reads, gives a single entry per CDR3 protein. The repertoire consists of fewer than 550,000 distinct CDR3 sequences, with about 25% occurring once and the leading ten covering approximately 2%. The sample in question was CD4+ T cells sorted from PBMCs, obtained 4 to 6 days after vaccination. These receptors all come from a man aged 50 to 60 who received an inactivated influenza vaccine.

The genes are TRBV5-1 and TRBJ2-3, with TRBD2 matching over 8 bases. There are 17 residues in the CDR3. V lost 1 base to trimming and J lost 1 base; unmatched junction nucleotides: 8. Germline lookup yields CDR1 SGHRS and CDR2 YFSETQ. CDR3 nucleotide sequence: TGCGCCAGCAGCTTGCTAACTAGCGGATATCGCACAGATACGCAGTATTTT. Its protein is CASSLLTSGYRTDTQYF.

The table lists this clonotype with a few counts. The gene calls are TRBV29-1 and TRBJ2-7; a weak D match, TRBD1 (6 bases). The germline CDR1 and CDR2 sequences are SQVTM and ANQGSEA. The CDR3 runs 14 residues. V dropped 6 bases and J dropped 6 bases, with 21 bases sitting between them. The CDR3 loop reads CSVAGAGVRFEQYF. CDR3 nucleotides: TGCAGCGTAGCCGGGGCAGGGGTTCGTTTCGAGCAGTACTTC.

This rearrangement joins TRBV20-1 to TRBJ2-7; 15 positions match TRBD2. The CDR3 totals 14 residues. The germline gives CDR1 DFQATT, CDR2 SNEGSKA (reference sequence). V lost 6 bases and J lost 6; bases outside the gene matches: 6. CDR3 region: CSAGLAGGQAEQYF. Here the CDR3 DNA reads TGCAGTGCGGGACTAGCGGGAGGCCAAGCCGAGCAGTACTTC.

This chain connects TRBV6-5 to TRBJ2-7; 7 nucleotides align to TRBD1. CDR3 length: 15 amino acids. The V and J ends lost 0 bases and 4 bases, in that order; junction bases with no gene match: 6. Germline V gene data show CDR1 as MNHEY and CDR2 as SVGAGI. CDR3 in DNA: TGTGCCAGCAGTTACTCGTTGCAGGGGGATTACGAGCAGTACTTC. This gives the protein CASSYSLQGDYEQYF.

This clonotype was seen only a few times. A read error may account for a junction end that differs from germline. The DNA for the CDR3 is TGTGCCAGCAGCAAAGCCGGGACAGGGTATCTCTTT. Translated, it gives CASSKAGTGYLF. This chain links TRBV3-1 with TRBJ1-1; 9 bases match TRBD1. Germline CDR1 LGHDT, CDR2 YNNKEL (reference sequence). The CDR3 is made up of 12 amino acids.

This clonotype occurred many times. This chain uses TRBV18 with TRBJ2-1; D remains ambiguous. The CDR3 extends over 13 amino acids. V was cut by 8 bases and J by 0 bases, with 8 bases left in between. CDR1 and CDR2 from the germline V gene are KGHSH and LQKENI. The CDR3 coding sequence is TGTGCCAGCAGCCCATCCTCCTACAATGAGCAGTTCTTC. Its protein is CASSPSSYNEQFF.

This clonotype has just a few counts. V and J are TRBV3-1 and TRBJ1-2; D remains unclear. From germline, CDR1 is LGHDT and CDR2 YNNKEL (reference sequence). V lost 1 base, J lost 3 bases, and 12 bases lay in between. The CDR3 has 15 amino acids. CDR3 residues: CASSQAPGSYYGYTF. The CDR3 coding sequence is TGTGCCAGCAGCCAAGCCCCCGGCAGCTACTATGGCTACACCTTC.

This rearrangement joins TRBV3-1 to TRBJ2-5; no clear D gene. The V gene lost 3 bases and the J gene lost 3 bases, with 5 bases spanning the gap. This CDR3 region has 12 residues. Germline V lookup: CDR1 LGHDT, CDR2 YNNKEL (reference sequence). As DNA, the CDR3 is TGTGCCAGCAGCCAGGCTGAAGAGACCCAGTACTTC. This translates into CASSQAEETQYF.

V is TRBV6-5 and J is TRBJ2-3, with TRBD2 matching 12 bases. Trimming at V came to 4 bases and at J to 5 bases, leaving 4 bases not matched to a gene. Germline V CDR1 and CDR2: MNHEY, SVGAGI. The CDR3 spans 15 residues. The CDR3 DNA reads as TGTGCCAGCAGTTCTAGCGGGGGGGGGTTAGATACGCAGTATTTT. As protein: CASSSSGGGLDTQYF.

CDR3 DNA: TGCGCCAGCGGACGGAAGACAGGGGATCAAGAGACCCAGTACTTC. Its translation is CASGRKTGDQETQYF. V and J are TRBV5-1 and TRBJ2-5; 8 nucleotides align to TRBD1. The CDR3 is 15 residues long. Unmatched junction bases numbered 10, after V lost 7 bases and J lost 2 bases. The germline gives CDR1 SGHRS, CDR2 YFSETQ.

This clonotype was detected only a few times. A junction end diverges from the germline sequence, so it may reflect a read error. The J gene is TRBJ2-5, the V gene TRBV30, with D tentatively TRBD2 (6 bases). Germline-derived CDR1 and CDR2 are GTSNPN and SVGIG (reference sequence). The CDR3 length is 11 residues. DNA for the CDR3: TGTGCCTGGAGTGTACTCACTAGCCTATCTTTC. Translation: CAWSVLTSLSF.

This clonotype was detected only a few times. The chain is built from TRBV20-1 and TRBJ2-2, with a tentative D call TRBD1 (5 bases). The CDR3 length is 14 residues. Germline V gene lookup returns CDR1 DFQATT and CDR2 SNEGSKA (reference sequence). Trimming removed 6 bases at V and 3 bases at J, with 14 bases between. The CDR3 DNA follows: TGCAGTGCACGCCCAGGGTCGGACACCGGGGAGCTGTTTTTT. This gives the protein CSARPGSDTGELFF.

This chain joins TRBV15 and TRBJ2-5; D may correspond to TRBD1 or TRBD2 (5 bases each). CDR3 length: 14 amino acids. The germline V gene has CDR1 LNHNV and CDR2 YYDKDF (reference sequence). Between the trimmed V and J ends, which lost 0 bases and 6 bases, there was a span of 11 bases. The CDR3 nucleotides are TGTGCCACCAGCAGAGAGAGGGGAGTAAAGACCCAGTACTTC. Translating it yields CATSRERGVKTQYF.

J is TRBJ2-7 and V is TRBV5-5; TRBD2 matches 12 bases. Germline V gene data show CDR1 as SGHKS and CDR2 as YYEKEE (reference sequence). The trim removed 5 bases at V and 6 bases at J, leaving 9 bases unmatched. CDR3 size: 15 residues. In DNA form, the CDR3 reads TGTGCCAGCAGGCGGACTAGCGGGAACCCCCCCGAGCAGTACTTC. Translating gives CASRRTSGNPPEQYF.

The chain uses TRBV7-9 and TRBJ2-7; D possibly corresponds to TRBD2 (5 bases). The germline CDR1 and CDR2 sequences are SEHNR and FQNEAQ (reference sequence). The V and J ends lost 1 base and 6 bases respectively, with 13 bases between them. The CDR3 consists of 14 residues. The CDR3 loop is CASSLEGFSGEQYF. CDR3 nucleotides: TGTGCCAGCAGCTTAGAAGGGTTCAGCGGCGAGCAGTACTTC. Complete variable domain (other parts from reference TRBV7-9 and TRBJ2-7): DTGVSQNPRHKITKRGQNVTFRCDPISEHNRLYWYRQTLGQGPEFLTYFQNEAQLEKSRLLSDRFSAERPKGSFSTLEIQRTEQGDSAMYLCASSLEGFSGEQYFGPGTRLTVT.

The chain recombines TRBV24-1 with TRBJ2-5; 10 bases are a match to TRBD2. Germline lookup yields CDR1 KGHDR and CDR2 SFDVKD. CDR3 length: 20 amino acids. Trimming at V came to 4 bases and at J to 1 base, leaving 17 bases not matched to a gene. The DNA of the CDR3 is TGTGCCACCAGTGACCCGGGGGCTAGCGGGGGCCGGGCGGGCCAAGAGACCCAGTACTTC. Translating gives CATSDPGASGGRAGQETQYF.

This clonotype has a handful of counts. The chain combines TRBV11-1 with TRBJ1-1; D gene uncertain. This CDR3 has 13 amino acids. CDR1 and CDR2 from the germline V gene are SGHAT and FQDESV (reference sequence). V dropped 5 bases and J dropped 4 bases, with 11 bases sitting between them. The CDR3 region is CASSLESPTEAFF. In nucleotides, the CDR3 is TGTGCCAGCAGCCTTGAGAGTCCCACTGAAGCTTTCTTT.

This clonotype occurred a few times. For the CDR3, the DNA is TGCGCCAGCAGCCAAGCGGGAGCGAGGGGCGCAGGCTACACCTTC. Translating gives CASSQAGARGAGYTF. This chain joins TRBV4-3 and TRBJ1-2; tentative D call: TRBD1 (5 bases). Per germline, CDR1 LGHNA and CDR2 YSLEER. Trimming removed 1 base at V and 8 bases at J, with 17 bases between. CDR3 length equals 15 residues.

The rearrangement joins TRBV20-1 to TRBJ1-2, with TRBD1 identical over 7 bases. The germline gives CDR1 DFQATT, CDR2 SNEGSKA (reference sequence). The V segment lost 4 bases and the J segment 0 bases; nucleotides outside the gene matches: 17. The CDR3 is made up of 18 amino acids. The CDR3 sequence: CSANPLRGQPKANYGYTF. For the CDR3, the DNA is TGCAGTGCTAATCCCCTACGGGGACAGCCTAAAGCTAACTATGGCTACACCTTC.

The chain uses TRBV7-2 and TRBJ2-1; the match to TRBD2 covers 7 bases. The length of the CDR3 is 16 residues. Germline CDR1 and CDR2: SGHTA and FQGNSA. J was trimmed by 5 bases and V by 0 bases; bases with no gene match: 7. The CDR3 protein is CASSLARSGPHNEQFF. Here the CDR3 DNA reads TGTGCCAGCAGCTTAGCGCGTAGCGGGCCCCACAATGAGCAGTTCTTC.

This clonotype was counted a few times. The V and J genes are TRBV12-3 or TRBV12-4 and TRBJ2-1, with 8 bases matching TRBD2. J lost 6 bases, V lost 4 bases, and 14 bases had no gene match. The CDR3 runs to 17 residues. This chain's CDR3 is CASSSQPGGFHLNEQFF. CDR3 in DNA: TGTGCCAGCAGTTCCCAGCCGGGGGGGTTCCACCTCAATGAGCAGTTCTTC.

This chain uses TRBV29-1 with TRBJ2-7, with D perhaps TRBD1 (6 bases). V shed 6 bases and J shed 3 bases, with 12 bases lying between them. CDR3 size: 12 residues. Germline loops: CDR1 SQVTM, CDR2 ANQGSEA. DNA of the CDR3: TGCAGCGTGGCAGCAGGGGACTACGAGCAGTACTTC. Translation: CSVAAGDYEQYF.

The rearrangement uses TRBV10-3 and TRBJ2-7; D is undetermined. Germline V gene data show CDR1 as ENHRY and CDR2 as SYGVKD. CDR3 length: 11 residues. The ends were cut back, 8 bases at V and 2 bases at J, with 7 bases in the middle. The CDR3, as DNA: TGTGCCATCGGTCAGGCCTACGAGCAGTACTTC. It translates to CAIGQAYEQYF.

The chain carries TRBV7-2 and TRBJ2-1; D remains ambiguous. Germline CDR1 and CDR2: SGHTA and FQGNSA. V was cut by 4 bases and J by 8 bases, with 15 bases left in between. The CDR3 has 14 residues. The DNA of the CDR3 is TGTGCCAGCAGCTCGGGTAGGGCTGTGTATGAGCAGTTCTTC. The encoded protein is CASSSGRAVYEQFF.

The table lists this clonotype with a count of one. The genes are TRBV3-1 and TRBJ2-2; 9 bases align to TRBD2. This CDR3 spans 18 amino acids. Germline loops: CDR1 LGHDT, CDR2 YNNKEL (reference sequence). V gave up 4 bases and J gave up 0 bases; unmatched junction bases: 9. The CDR3 bases are TGTGCCAGCAGCCGACGTCTCAGGACTAGCGCGAACACCGGGGAGCTGTTTTTT. This translates into CASSRRLRTSANTGELFF.

This clonotype was counted only a few times. J is TRBJ2-7 and V is TRBV20-1; 8 bases align to TRBD2. This CDR3 is 14 amino acids long. The J segment lost 1 base and the V segment lost 7 bases, leaving 9 bases of the junction unmatched. Germline V gene lookup returns CDR1 DFQATT and CDR2 SNEGSKA (reference sequence). This CDR3 is CSGERGPLSYEQYF. CDR3 nucleotide sequence: TGCAGTGGGGAGCGGGGGCCCTTATCCTACGAGCAGTACTTC.

Only a few counts were recorded for this clonotype. The genes are TRBV10-3 and TRBJ1-4; no definite D call. Trimming stripped 11 bases from V and 0 bases from J, with 10 bases between. This CDR3 has 13 amino acids. Germline-derived CDR1 and CDR2 are ENHRY and SYGVKD. CDR3 sequence: CAAQRTTNEKLFF. The DNA for the CDR3 is TGTGCCGCGCAACGGACAACTAATGAAAAACTGTTTTTT.

The chain joins TRBV11-2 to TRBJ2-6; D not certain. In germline, CDR1 is SGHAT, CDR2 FQNNGV. Trimming removed 1 base from V and 0 bases from J, with 13 bases in between. The CDR3 has 18 residues. The CDR3 is CASSLVPVLTSGANVLTF. In nucleotides, the CDR3 is TGTGCCAGCAGCTTAGTTCCAGTCCTGACCTCTGGGGCCAACGTCCTGACTTTC.

This sequence joins TRBV20-1 and TRBJ2-7; TRBD2 matches at 13 bases. V shed 3 bases and J 9 bases; nucleotides not matched to a gene: 5. CDR1 and CDR2 (germline): DFQATT, SNEGSKA (reference sequence). The CDR3 has 13 amino acids. CDR3 residues: CSARGLAGNGQYF. The CDR3, as DNA: TGCAGTGCTAGGGGACTAGCGGGGAACGGGCAGTACTTC.

This sequence joins TRBV2 and TRBJ2-7; 10 nucleotides match TRBD1. Germline CDR1 is SNHLY and CDR2 is FYNNEI. V shed 4 bases, J shed 6 bases, and the junction held 0 bases outside the gene matches. The CDR3 contains 12 residues. CDR3 region: CASSGQGAEQYF. The CDR3 bases are TGTGCCAGCAGTGGACAGGGGGCCGAGCAGTACTTC.

This clonotype was seen repeatedly, ten times or more. The chain recombines TRBV20-1 with TRBJ2-1; 12 bases align to TRBD2. Losses at the gene ends were 1 base for V and 9 bases for J; bases not matched to a gene: 10. Germline assignment: CDR1 DFQATT and CDR2 SNEGSKA (reference sequence). CDR3 length: 16 amino acids. CDR3 region: CSARAKTSGGPGEQFF. Written as DNA, the CDR3 is TGCAGTGCTAGAGCTAAGACTAGCGGGGGTCCGGGTGAGCAGTTCTTC.